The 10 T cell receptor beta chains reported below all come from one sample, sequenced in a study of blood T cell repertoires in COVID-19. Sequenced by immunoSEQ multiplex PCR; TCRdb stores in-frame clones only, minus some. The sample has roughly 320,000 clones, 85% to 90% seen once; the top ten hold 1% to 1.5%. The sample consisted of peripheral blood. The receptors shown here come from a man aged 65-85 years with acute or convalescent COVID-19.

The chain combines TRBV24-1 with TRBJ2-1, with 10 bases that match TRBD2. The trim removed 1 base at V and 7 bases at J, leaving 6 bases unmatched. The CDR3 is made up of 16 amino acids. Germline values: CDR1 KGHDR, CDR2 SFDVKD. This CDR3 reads CATSDFASGRTNEQFF. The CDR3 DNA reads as TGTGCCACCAGTGATTTTGCTAGCGGGAGAACAAATGAGCAGTTCTTC.

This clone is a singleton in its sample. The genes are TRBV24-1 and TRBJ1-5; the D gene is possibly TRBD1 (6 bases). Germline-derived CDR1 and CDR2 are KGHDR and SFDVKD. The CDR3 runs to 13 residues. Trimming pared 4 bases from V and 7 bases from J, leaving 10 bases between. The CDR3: CATSEPGQQPQHF. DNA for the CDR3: TGTGCCACCAGTGAACCCGGACAGCAGCCCCAGCATTTT.

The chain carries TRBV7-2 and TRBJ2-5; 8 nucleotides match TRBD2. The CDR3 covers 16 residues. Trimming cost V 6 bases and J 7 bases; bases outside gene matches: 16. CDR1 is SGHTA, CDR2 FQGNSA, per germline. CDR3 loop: CASRPGGTRESGTQYF. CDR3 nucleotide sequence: TGTGCCAGCAGACCTGGCGGGACTAGAGAATCTGGGACCCAGTACTTC.

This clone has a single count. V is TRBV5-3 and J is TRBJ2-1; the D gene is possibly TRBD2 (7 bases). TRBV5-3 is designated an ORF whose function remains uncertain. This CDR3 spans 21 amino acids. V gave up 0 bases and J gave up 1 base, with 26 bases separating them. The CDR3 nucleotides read TGTGCCAGAAGCTTGGCTCGGCGGCGGGAGAGGGGGGTGGGATCCTACAATGAGCAGTTCTTC. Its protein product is CARSLARRRERGVGSYNEQFF.

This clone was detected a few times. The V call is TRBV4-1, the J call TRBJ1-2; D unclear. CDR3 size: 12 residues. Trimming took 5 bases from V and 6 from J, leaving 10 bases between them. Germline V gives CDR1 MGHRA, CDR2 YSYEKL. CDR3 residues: CASSSAVNGYTF. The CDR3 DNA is TGCGCCAGCAGCTCTGCGGTAAATGGCTACACCTTC.

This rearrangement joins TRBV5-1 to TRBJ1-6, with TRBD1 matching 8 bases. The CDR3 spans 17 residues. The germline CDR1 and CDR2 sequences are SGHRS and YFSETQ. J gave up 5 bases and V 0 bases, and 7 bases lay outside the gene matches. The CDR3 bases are TGCGCCAGCAGCTTGGGGACAGGGTCGTCCGATAATTCACCCCTCCACTTT. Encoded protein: CASSLGTGSSDNSPLHF.

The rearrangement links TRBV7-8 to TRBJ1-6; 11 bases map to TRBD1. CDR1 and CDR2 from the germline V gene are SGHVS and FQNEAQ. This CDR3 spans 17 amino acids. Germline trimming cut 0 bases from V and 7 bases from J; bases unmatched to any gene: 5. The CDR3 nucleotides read TGTGCCAGCAGCTTAGCTCATGGACAGGGGGCAAATTCACCCCTCCACTTT. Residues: CASSLAHGQGANSPLHF.

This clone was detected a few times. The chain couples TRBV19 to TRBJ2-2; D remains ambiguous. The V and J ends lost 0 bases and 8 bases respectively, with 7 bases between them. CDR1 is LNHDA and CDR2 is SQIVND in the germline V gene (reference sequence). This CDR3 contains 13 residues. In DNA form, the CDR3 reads TGTGCCAGTAGTATAGATGGCCGAGGGGAGCTGTTTTTT. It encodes CASSIDGRGELFF. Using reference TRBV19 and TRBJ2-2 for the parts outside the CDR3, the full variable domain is DGGITQSPKYLFRKEGQNVTLSCEQNLNHDAMYWYRQDPGQGLRLIYYSQIVNDFQKGDIAEGYSVSREKKESFPLTVTSAQKNPTAFYLCASSIDGRGELFFGEGSRLTVL.

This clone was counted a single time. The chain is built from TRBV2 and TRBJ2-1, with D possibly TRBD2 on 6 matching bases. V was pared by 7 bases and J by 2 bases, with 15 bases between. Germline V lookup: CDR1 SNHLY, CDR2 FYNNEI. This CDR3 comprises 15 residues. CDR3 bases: TGTGCCAGCACCCGAGGGACTTCTACCTACAATGAGCAGTTCTTC. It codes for CASTRGTSTYNEQFF.

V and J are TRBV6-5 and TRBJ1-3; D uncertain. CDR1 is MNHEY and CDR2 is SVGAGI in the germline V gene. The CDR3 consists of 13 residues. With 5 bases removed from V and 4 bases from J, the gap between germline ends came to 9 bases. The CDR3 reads CASSLRGGNTIYF. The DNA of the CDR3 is TGTGCCAGCAGTCTCCGGGGAGGAAACACCATATATTTT.